Sequencing of this T cell receptor beta chain was carried out in a study of T cells in localized non-small cell lung cancer. Germline CDR1 and CDR2: MNHNY and SVGAGI (reference sequence). V was cut by 7 bases and J by 0 bases, with 13 bases left in between. The length of the CDR3 is 15 residues. Overall study results and limits: T cell clonality was highest in uninvolved adjacent lung, above tumor. Sequence data derive from only one tumor region, so heterogeneity remains possible. Longer overall survival was linked to higher blood T cell density.

Assay used: immunoSEQ multiplex PCR; TCRdb lists only in-frame clones, some missing. The data hold under 65,000 clones, with roughly 90% observed a single time. A note on this clone: Its matching antigen is unknown.

The gene calls are TRBV6-6 and TRBJ1-5; TRBD1 is a possible D gene (6 bases). This receptor was taken from a man aged 40 to 75 with stage I squamous cell lung carcinoma. Sequencing used peripheral blood, obtained before any cancer treatment. The CDR3 region is CASTTGTYSNQPQHF. CDR3 DNA sequence: TGTGCCAGCACCACAGGGACATATAGCAATCAGCCCCAGCATTTT.